Here is one T cell receptor beta chain with its context. Its target is not known. The source of the sample is a study of PD-1 blockade in classical Hodgkin lymphoma. Findings and caveats of the study: While CD8+ TCR diversity did not rise significantly by C4D1, CD4+ TCR diversity did. Newly diagnosed patients reportedly had lower baseline TCR diversity than healthy donors. Initiation of nivolumab under 1 year after ASCT led to exclusion of patients.

Assay used: immunoSEQ multiplex PCR; TCRdb lists only in-frame clones, some missing. This table has 70,000 or so clones, around 93% appearing once. Exposure to brentuximab vedotin varied, and each patient had relapsed following autologous stem cell transplantation. Germline values: CDR1 SGHTA, CDR2 FQGNSA. Trimming cost V 5 bases and J 3 bases, with 7 bases left between them. The CDR3 runs to 13 residues. The clonotype originates from a human donor with classical Hodgkin lymphoma. This sample comprised peripheral blood mononuclear cells (PBMCs), obtained at baseline. The rearrangement links TRBV7-2 to TRBJ2-2; D is undetermined. The CDR3 sequence is CASSLSYTGELFF. The CDR3 DNA reads TGTGCCAGCAGCCTCAGCTACACCGGGGAGCTGTTTTTT.